The sequence of this T cell receptor beta chain was determined in a study of CD8+ T cells in alopecia areata. Extraction of RNA preceded its reverse transcription into cDNA, which served as the sequencing template. The assay was immunoSEQ multiplex PCR, and TCRdb's table has in-frame clones only and misses some. The table includes about 110,000 clones, 59% detected once. The CDR3 is 15 amino acids. V dropped 5 bases and J dropped 2 bases, with 16 bases sitting between them. In germline, CDR1 is SGHVS, CDR2 FNYEAQ. Study results and caveats: Besides other cells, scalp samples also yield sequences of resident alphabeta T cells from normal skin.

Note on this clone: Antigen unknown.

The chain recombines TRBV7-6 with TRBJ2-7; TRBD2 might be the D (5 bases). Sample: CD8+ T cells sorted from blood. The source is a human donor in good health. CDR3 amino acids: CASSPSSAGAYEQYF. CDR3 sequence (DNA): TGTGCCAGCAGCCCATCGTCGGCGGGTGCCTACGAGCAGTACTTC.